Below, 13 T cell receptor beta chains from the same sample are listed, as sequenced in a study of control samples from healthy donors and cancer patients. The protocol was immunoSEQ multiplex PCR, while the TCRdb copy is restricted to in-frame clones and leaves out a portion. The sample gives about 160,000 clones, about 95% of which show up once; 11% to 15% is in the top ten. Sample: PBMCs. The receptors come from a man between 60 and 70 years old with colorectal cancer.

V and J are TRBV12-3 or TRBV12-4 and TRBJ2-2; no definite D call. V was cut by 1 base and J by 5 bases, with 2 bases left in between. The CDR3 extends over 12 amino acids. CDR3 coding DNA: TGTGCCAGCAGTTTAGTGACCGGGGAGCTGTTTTTT. It encodes CASSLVTGELFF.

The chain joins TRBV30 to TRBJ2-7; 11 bases are a match to TRBD2. This CDR3 has 18 amino acids. With V trimmed by 0 bases and J by 0 bases, 10 bases remained unmatched. CDR1 is GTSNPN and CDR2 is SVGIG in the germline V gene (reference sequence). The CDR3 DNA is TGTGCCTGGAGTGTAGTCAGGACTAGCGGGCTGAGCTCCTACGAGCAGTACTTC. It is translated as CAWSVVRTSGLSSYEQYF.

V gene TRBV19 combines with J gene TRBJ1-5; 10 nucleotides agree with TRBD1. The length of the CDR3 is 14 residues. Per the germline V gene, CDR1 is LNHDA and CDR2 is SQIVND (reference sequence). Trimming cost V 9 bases and J 7 bases; bases outside gene matches: 9. For the CDR3, the DNA is TGTGCCAGCTGGGACAGGGGCGGAGGCCAGCCCCAGCATTTT. Residues: CASWDRGGGQPQHF.

This chain connects TRBV18 to TRBJ2-2; D remains ambiguous. Trimming took 3 bases from V and 4 from J, leaving 18 bases between them. CDR1 is KGHSH, CDR2 LQKENI, per germline. This CDR3 contains 17 residues. The CDR3 DNA is TGTGCCAGCTCACCCCAGGCCCCGACGGTCCCCACCGGGGAGCTGTTTTTT. Translation: CASSPQAPTVPTGELFF.

The V and J genes are TRBV10-2 and TRBJ1-5; the D is unclear. Trimming removed 3 bases at V and 9 bases at J, with 9 bases between. Per the germline V gene, CDR1 is WSHSY and CDR2 is SAAADI. The CDR3 has 12 residues. CDR3 coding DNA: TGCGCCAGCAGTGATTCTACGTCGCCCCAGCATTTT. As protein: CASSDSTSPQHF.

The chain's CDR3 is CASTPGGWETQYF. Written as DNA, the CDR3 is TGTGCCAGCACTCCTGGGGGGTGGGAGACCCAGTACTTC. The chain recombines TRBV6-5 with TRBJ2-5; weak D call: TRBD2 (6 bases). Between the trimmed V and J ends, which lost 7 bases and 5 bases, there was a span of 14 bases. The germline gives CDR1 MNHEY, CDR2 SVGAGI. This CDR3 has 13 amino acids.

This chain joins TRBV15 and TRBJ1-4; D is perhaps TRBD1 (5 bases). CDR1 is LNHNV and CDR2 is YYDKDF in the germline V gene (reference sequence). The CDR3 runs to 15 residues. Trimming removed 0 bases from V and 7 bases from J, with 12 bases in between. CDR3 nucleotide sequence: TGTGCCACCAGCAGAGAGGGTCGGGGGAGTGAAAAACTGTTTTTT. Its protein is CATSREGRGSEKLFF.

This clone was seen once. The rearrangement uses TRBV13 and TRBJ2-5, with a weak D call TRBD1 (7 bases). This CDR3 is 14 amino acids long. CDR1 PRHDT and CDR2 FYEKMQ come from the germline V gene (reference sequence). V was pared by 5 bases and J by 5 bases, with 15 bases between. The CDR3: CASSQTGRMETQYF. The CDR3 bases are TGTGCCAGCAGCCAGACAGGGAGGATGGAGACCCAGTACTTC.

V usage is TRBV9 and J usage is TRBJ1-1, with a possible D match to TRBD1 (6 bases). CDR1 and CDR2 from the germline V gene are SGDLS and YYNGEE. Trimming cost V 0 bases and J 9 bases, with 21 bases left between them. The CDR3 is made up of 16 amino acids. This chain's CDR3 is CASSVESEGEGQKAFF. For the CDR3, the DNA is TGTGCCAGCAGCGTAGAGTCGGAGGGGGAAGGCCAGAAAGCTTTCTTT.

This clone turned up a few times. This sequence joins TRBV6-5 and TRBJ2-2, with D perhaps being TRBD1 or TRBD2 (5 bases each). The CDR3 sequence is 15 residues long. V lost 0 bases to trimming and J lost 5 bases, with 10 bases between them. Germline V lookup: CDR1 MNHEY, CDR2 SVGAGI. The CDR3 sequence: CASSYSGENTGELFF. In nucleotides, the CDR3 is TGTGCCAGCAGTTACTCAGGGGAGAATACCGGGGAGCTGTTTTTT.

This clone has only one observation. The chain is built from TRBV4-1 and TRBJ1-1; no definite D call. CDR3 length: 13 amino acids. The V end lost 4 bases, the J end lost 0 bases, and 6 bases lay between the germline ends. Germline V lookup: CDR1 MGHRA, CDR2 YSYEKL. The CDR3 coding sequence is TGCGCCAGCAGCCCCGAGGTGAACACTGAAGCTTTCTTT. Its translation is CASSPEVNTEAFF.

The rearrangement uses TRBV2 and TRBJ1-6, with 8 bases fitting TRBD1. V lost 7 bases to trimming and J lost 10 bases; unmatched junction nucleotides: 9. Germline V gene lookup returns CDR1 SNHLY and CDR2 FYNNEI. The CDR3 totals 14 residues. The CDR3 loop reads CASTGTGNVSPLHF. CDR3 nucleotides: TGTGCCAGCACTGGGACAGGCAATGTATCACCCCTCCACTTT.

The genes are TRBV6-1 and TRBJ1-1, with D perhaps TRBD1 (5 bases). The CDR3 is 14 residues long. Deletions cut 3 bases from V and 2 bases from J, with 10 bases between. Germline CDR1 MNHNS, CDR2 SASEGT. The CDR3 loop is CASSETVYNTEAFF. The CDR3 DNA reads TGTGCCAGCAGTGAGACAGTTTACAACACTGAAGCTTTCTTT.